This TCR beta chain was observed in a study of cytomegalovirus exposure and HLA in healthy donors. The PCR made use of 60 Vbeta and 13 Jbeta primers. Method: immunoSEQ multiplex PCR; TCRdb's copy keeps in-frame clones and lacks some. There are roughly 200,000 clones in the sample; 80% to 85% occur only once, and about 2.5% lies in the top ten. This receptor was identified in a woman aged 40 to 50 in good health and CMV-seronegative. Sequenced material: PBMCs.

The CDR3 here is CASSLGGQYSNQPQHF. The DNA of the CDR3 is TGCGCCAGCAGCTTGGGAGGACAGTATAGCAATCAGCCCCAGCATTTT. J is TRBJ1-5 and V is TRBV5-1, with D perhaps matching TRBD1 (6 bases). CDR3 length: 16 amino acids. V lost 0 bases, J lost 0 bases, and 10 bases lay in between. CDR1 SGHRS and CDR2 YFSETQ come from the germline V gene.